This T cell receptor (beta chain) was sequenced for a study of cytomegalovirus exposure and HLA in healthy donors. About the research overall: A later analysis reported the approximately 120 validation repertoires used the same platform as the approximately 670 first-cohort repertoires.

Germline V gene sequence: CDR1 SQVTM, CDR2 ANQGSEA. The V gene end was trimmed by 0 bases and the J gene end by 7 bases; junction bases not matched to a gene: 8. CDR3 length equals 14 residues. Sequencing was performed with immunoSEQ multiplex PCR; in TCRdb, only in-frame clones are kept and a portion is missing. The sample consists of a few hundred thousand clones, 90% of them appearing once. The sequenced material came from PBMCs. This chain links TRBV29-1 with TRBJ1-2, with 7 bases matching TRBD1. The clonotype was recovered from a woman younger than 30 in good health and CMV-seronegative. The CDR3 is CSVEEGQGVSGYTF. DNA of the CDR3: TGCAGCGTTGAAGAAGGCCAGGGGGTCTCTGGCTACACCTTC.